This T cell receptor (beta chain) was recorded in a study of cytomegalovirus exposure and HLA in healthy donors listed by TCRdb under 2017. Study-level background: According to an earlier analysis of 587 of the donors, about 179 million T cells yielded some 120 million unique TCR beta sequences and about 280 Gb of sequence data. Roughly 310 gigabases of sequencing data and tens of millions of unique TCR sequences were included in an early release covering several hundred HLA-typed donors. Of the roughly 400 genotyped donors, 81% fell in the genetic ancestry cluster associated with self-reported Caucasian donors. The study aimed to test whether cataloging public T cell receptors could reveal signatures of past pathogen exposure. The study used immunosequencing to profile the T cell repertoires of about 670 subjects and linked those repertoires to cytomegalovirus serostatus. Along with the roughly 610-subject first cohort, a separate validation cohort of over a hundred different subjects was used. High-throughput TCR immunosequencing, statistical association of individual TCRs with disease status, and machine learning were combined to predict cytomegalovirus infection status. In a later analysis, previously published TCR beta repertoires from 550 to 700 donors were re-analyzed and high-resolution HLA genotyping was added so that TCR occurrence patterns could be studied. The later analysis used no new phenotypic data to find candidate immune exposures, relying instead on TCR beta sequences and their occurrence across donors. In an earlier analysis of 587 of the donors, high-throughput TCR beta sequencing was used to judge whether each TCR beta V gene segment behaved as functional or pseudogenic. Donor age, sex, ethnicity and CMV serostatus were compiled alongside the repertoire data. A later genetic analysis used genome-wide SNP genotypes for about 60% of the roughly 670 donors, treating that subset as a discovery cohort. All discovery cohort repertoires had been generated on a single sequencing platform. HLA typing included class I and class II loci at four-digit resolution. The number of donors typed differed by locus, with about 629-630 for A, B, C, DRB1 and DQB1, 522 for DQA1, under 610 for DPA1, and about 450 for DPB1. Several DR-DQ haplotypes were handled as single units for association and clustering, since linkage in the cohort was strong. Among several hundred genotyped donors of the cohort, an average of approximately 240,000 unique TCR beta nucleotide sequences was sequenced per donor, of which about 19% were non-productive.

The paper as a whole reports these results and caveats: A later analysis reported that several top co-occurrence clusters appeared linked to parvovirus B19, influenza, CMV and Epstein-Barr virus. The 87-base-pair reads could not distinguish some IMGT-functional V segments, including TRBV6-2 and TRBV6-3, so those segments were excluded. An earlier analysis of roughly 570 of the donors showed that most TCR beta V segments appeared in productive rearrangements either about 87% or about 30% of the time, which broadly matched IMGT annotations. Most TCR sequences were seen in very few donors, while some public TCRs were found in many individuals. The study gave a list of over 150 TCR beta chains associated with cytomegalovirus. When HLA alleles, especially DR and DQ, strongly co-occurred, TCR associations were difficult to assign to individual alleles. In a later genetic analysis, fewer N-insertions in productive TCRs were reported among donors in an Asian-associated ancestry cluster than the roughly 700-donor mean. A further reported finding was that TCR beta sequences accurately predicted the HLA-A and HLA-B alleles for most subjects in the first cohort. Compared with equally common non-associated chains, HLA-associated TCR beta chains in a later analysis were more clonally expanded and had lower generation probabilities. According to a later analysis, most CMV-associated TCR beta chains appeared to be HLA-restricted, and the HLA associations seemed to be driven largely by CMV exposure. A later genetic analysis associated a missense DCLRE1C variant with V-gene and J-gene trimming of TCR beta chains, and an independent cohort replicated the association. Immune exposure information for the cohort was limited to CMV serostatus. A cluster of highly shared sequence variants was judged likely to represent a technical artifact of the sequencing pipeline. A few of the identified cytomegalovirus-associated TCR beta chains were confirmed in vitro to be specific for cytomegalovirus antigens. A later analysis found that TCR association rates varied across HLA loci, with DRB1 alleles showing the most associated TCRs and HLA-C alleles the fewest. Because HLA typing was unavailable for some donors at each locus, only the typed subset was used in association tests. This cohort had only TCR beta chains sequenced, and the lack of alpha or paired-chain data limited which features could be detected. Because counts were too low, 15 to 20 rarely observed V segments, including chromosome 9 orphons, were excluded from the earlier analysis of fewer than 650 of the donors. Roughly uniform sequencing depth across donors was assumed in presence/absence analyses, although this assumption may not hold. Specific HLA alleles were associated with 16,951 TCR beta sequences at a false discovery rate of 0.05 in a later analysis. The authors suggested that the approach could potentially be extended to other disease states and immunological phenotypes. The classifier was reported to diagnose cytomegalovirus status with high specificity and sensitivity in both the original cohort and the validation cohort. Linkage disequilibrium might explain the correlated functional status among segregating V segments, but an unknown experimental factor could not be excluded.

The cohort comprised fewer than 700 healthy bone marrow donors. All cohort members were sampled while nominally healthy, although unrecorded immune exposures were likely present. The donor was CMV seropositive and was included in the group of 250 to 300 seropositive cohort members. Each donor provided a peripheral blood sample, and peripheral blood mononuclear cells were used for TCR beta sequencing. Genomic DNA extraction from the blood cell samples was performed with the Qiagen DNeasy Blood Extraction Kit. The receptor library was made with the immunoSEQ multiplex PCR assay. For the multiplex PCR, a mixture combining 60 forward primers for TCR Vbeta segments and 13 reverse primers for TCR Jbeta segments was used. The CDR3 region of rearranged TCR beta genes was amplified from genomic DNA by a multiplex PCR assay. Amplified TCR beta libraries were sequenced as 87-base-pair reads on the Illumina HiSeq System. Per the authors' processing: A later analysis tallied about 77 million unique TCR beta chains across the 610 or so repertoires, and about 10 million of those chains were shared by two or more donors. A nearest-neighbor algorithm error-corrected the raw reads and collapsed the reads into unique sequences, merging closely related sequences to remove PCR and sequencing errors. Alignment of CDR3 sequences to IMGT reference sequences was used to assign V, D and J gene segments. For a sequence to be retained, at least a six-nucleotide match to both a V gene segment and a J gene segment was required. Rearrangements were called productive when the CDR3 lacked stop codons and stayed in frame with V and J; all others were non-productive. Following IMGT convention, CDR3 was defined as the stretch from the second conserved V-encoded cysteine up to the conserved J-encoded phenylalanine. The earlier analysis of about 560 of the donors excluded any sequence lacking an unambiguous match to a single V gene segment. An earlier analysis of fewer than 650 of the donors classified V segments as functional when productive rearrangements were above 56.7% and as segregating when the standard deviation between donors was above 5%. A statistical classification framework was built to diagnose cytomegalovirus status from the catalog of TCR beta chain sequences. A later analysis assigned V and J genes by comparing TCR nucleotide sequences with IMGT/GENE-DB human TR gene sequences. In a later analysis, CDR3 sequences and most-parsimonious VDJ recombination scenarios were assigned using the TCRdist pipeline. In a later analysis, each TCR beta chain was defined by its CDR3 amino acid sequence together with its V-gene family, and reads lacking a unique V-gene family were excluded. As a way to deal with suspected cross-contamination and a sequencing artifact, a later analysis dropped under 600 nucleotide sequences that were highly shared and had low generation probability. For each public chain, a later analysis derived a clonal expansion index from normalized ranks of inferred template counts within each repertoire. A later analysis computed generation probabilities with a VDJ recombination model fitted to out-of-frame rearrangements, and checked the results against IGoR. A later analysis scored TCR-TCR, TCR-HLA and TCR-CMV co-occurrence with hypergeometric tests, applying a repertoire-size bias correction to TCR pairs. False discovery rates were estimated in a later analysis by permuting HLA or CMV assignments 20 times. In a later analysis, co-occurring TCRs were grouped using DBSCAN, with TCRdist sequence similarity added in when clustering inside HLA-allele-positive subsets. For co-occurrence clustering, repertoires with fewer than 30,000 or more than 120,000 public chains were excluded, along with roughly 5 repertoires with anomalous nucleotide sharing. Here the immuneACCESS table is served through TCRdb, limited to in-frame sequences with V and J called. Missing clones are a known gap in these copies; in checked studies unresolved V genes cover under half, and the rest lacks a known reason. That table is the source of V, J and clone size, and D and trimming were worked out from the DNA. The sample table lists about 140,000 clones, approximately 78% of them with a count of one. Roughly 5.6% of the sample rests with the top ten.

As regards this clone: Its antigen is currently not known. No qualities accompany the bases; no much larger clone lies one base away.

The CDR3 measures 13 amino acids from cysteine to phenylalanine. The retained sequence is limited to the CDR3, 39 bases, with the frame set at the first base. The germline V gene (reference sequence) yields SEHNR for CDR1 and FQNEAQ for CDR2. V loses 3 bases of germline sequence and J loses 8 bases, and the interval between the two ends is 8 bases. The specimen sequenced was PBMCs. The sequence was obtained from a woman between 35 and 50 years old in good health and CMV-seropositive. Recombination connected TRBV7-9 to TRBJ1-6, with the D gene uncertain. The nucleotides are TGTGCCAGCAGCTTTAGCTCAGATTCACCCCTCCACTTT. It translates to CASSFSSDSPLHF.